Listed here are 15 T cell receptor beta chains from one sample, sequenced in a study of T cells after posttransplantation cyclophosphamide. The data were produced by immunoSEQ multiplex PCR, yet TCRdb's version contains in-frame clones alone and is incomplete. There are tens of thousands of clones in the sample; 85% to 95% occur only once, and around 3.1% lies in the top ten. The sample comprised PBMCs. The receptors come from a young woman in good health and a related stem cell transplant donor.

The V call is TRBV6-5, the J call TRBJ1-5, with D unresolved. The CDR3 consists of 15 residues. The ends were cut back, 6 bases at V and 0 bases at J, with 12 bases in the middle. Germline CDR1 and CDR2: MNHEY and SVGAGI. CDR3 sequence reads: CASSPLPGSNQPQHF. CDR3 nucleotide sequence: TGTGCCAGCAGCCCTCTCCCCGGTAGCAATCAGCCCCAGCATTTT.

This chain uses TRBV28 with TRBJ2-7; TRBD2 matches at 7 bases. The CDR3 runs to 14 residues. The germline V gene encodes CDR1 MDHEN and CDR2 SYDVKM. With V trimmed by 7 bases and J by 3 bases, 9 bases remained unmatched. The CDR3, as DNA: TGTGCCAGCAACTGGGTCGGCGGGGGCTACGAGCAGTACTTC. It is translated as CASNWVGGGYEQYF.

This clone was counted between two and nine times. The V call is TRBV6-6, the J call TRBJ1-5; 7 bases map to TRBD1. The CDR3 runs 15 residues. Germline V gives CDR1 MNHNY, CDR2 SVGAGI (reference sequence). V shed 6 bases and J 0 bases; nucleotides not matched to a gene: 5. CDR3 DNA: TGTGCCAGCAGGGGACAGACGTATAGCAATCAGCCCCAGCATTTT. Translating it yields CASRGQTYSNQPQHF.

This clone was seen just once. The chain uses TRBV6-5 and TRBJ1-5, with D unclear. In germline, CDR1 is MNHEY, CDR2 SVGAGI. This CDR3 contains 13 residues. The V and J ends lost 3 bases and 7 bases respectively, with 10 bases between them. Here the CDR3 reads CASSYRFGQPQHF. Here the CDR3 DNA reads TGTGCCAGCAGTTATAGGTTTGGGCAGCCCCAGCATTTT.

This rearrangement joins TRBV15 to TRBJ2-1; 9 positions match TRBD1. The CDR3 is 14 residues long. The V gene's germline CDR1 is LNHNV and CDR2 YYDKDF (reference sequence). Trimming cost V 11 bases and J 8 bases; bases outside gene matches: 13. The DNA for the CDR3 is TGTGCCGCCGCCACAGGGGGCGAGTCGGATGAGCAGTTCTTC. Translating it yields CAAATGGESDEQFF.

The V gene is TRBV30, the J gene TRBJ1-1, with D tentatively TRBD1 (5 bases). The CDR3 runs 13 residues. Trimming stripped 3 bases from V and 3 bases from J, with 11 bases between. Germline CDR1 reads GTSNPN; CDR2 reads SVGIG (reference sequence). CDR3 bases: TGTGCCTGGAGGGAGGACACCTACACTGAAGCTTTCTTT. Residues: CAWREDTYTEAFF.

This clone was counted once. J is TRBJ2-1 and V is TRBV6-5; D perhaps matches TRBD1 (6 bases). From germline, CDR1 is MNHEY and CDR2 SVGAGI. V was shortened by 6 bases and J by 3 bases, with 9 bases between the two germline ends. The CDR3 loop spans 13 amino acids. The CDR3 reads CASSRTVYNEQFF. The CDR3 DNA reads as TGTGCCAGCAGCAGGACAGTCTACAATGAGCAGTTCTTC.

The V gene is TRBV23-1, the J gene TRBJ1-1; tentative D call: TRBD1 (6 bases). TRBV23-1 is an ORF, with its function uncertain. The CDR3 contains 14 residues. The germline V and J ends were trimmed by 8 bases and 6 bases, with 19 bases remaining between them. In nucleotides, the CDR3 is TGCGCCAGCCAAGGAGGTCGGGGGGGGCCTGAAGCTTTCTTT. Translation gives CASQGGRGGPEAFF.

The genes are TRBV4-3 and TRBJ1-2, with no clear D. CDR1 is LGHNA, CDR2 YSLEER, per germline. The V gene lost 0 bases and the J gene lost 4 bases, with 6 bases spanning the gap. CDR3 length equals 13 residues. CDR3 DNA: TGCGCCAGCAGCCAAGACCCAGCCTATGGCTACACCTTC. Translation gives CASSQDPAYGYTF.

The gene calls are TRBV16 and TRBJ1-4; 9 bases map to TRBD1. Germline loops: CDR1 KGHSY, CDR2 FQNENV. V was clipped by 0 bases and J by 8 bases; unmatched bases: 7. The length of the CDR3 is 16 residues. This chain's CDR3 is CASSQSGGQGGEKLFF. The CDR3 DNA reads TGTGCCAGCAGCCAATCGGGGGGACAGGGAGGAGAAAAACTGTTTTTT.

This chain connects TRBV7-8 to TRBJ1-2; 7 bases align to TRBD1. CDR1 SGHVS and CDR2 FQNEAQ come from the germline V gene. With V trimmed by 5 bases and J by 2 bases, 14 bases remained unmatched. The CDR3 contains 17 residues. CDR3 residues: CASSRTGVTSKNYGYTF. DNA for the CDR3: TGTGCCAGCAGCAGAACAGGGGTTACTTCCAAAAACTATGGCTACACCTTC.

This clone has just one count. V usage is TRBV5-4 and J usage is TRBJ2-7; a possible D gene is TRBD2 (7 bases). V was trimmed by 3 bases and J by 4 bases, leaving 17 bases between them. The CDR3 covers 15 residues. Per the germline V gene, CDR1 is SGHNT and CDR2 is YYREEE (reference sequence). Here the CDR3 reads CASSSLGGAVYEQYF. The CDR3 DNA sequence: TGTGCCAGCAGCTCACTGGGGGGGGCGGTATACGAGCAGTACTTC. Combining the CDR3 with reference TRBV5-4 and TRBJ2-7 gives the whole variable domain ETGVTQSPTHLIKTRGQQVTLRCSSQSGHNTVSWYQQALGQGPQFIFQYYREEENGRGNFPPRFSGLQFPNYSSELNVNALELDDSALYLCASSSLGGAVYEQYFGPGTRLTVT.

J is TRBJ2-7 and V is TRBV19, with TRBD1 matching over 8 bases. V lost 5 bases to trimming and J lost 4 bases; unmatched junction nucleotides: 7. Germline V lookup: CDR1 LNHDA, CDR2 SQIVND (reference sequence). The CDR3 contains 14 residues. The CDR3 reads CASSLQGESYEQYF. CDR3 coding DNA: TGTGCCAGTAGTCTACAGGGGGAGTCGTACGAGCAGTACTTC.

The V gene is TRBV28, the J gene TRBJ1-1, with 7 bases identical to TRBD1. The trim removed 7 bases at V and 11 bases at J, leaving 10 bases unmatched. Germline CDR1 MDHEN, CDR2 SYDVKM. CDR3 length equals 12 residues. CDR3 sequence reads: CASTFNRGSAFF. CDR3 bases: TGTGCCAGCACTTTCAACAGGGGTTCCGCTTTCTTT.

This chain uses TRBV7-9 with TRBJ2-5, with 8 nucleotides matching TRBD2. V lost 2 bases to trimming and J lost 5 bases; unmatched junction nucleotides: 7. The germline V gene encodes CDR1 SEHNR and CDR2 FQNEAQ (reference sequence). This CDR3 is built from 15 residues. Here the CDR3 reads CASSLRISGAETQYF. The CDR3 nucleotides read TGTGCCAGCAGCTTAAGGATTAGCGGGGCGGAGACCCAGTACTTC.